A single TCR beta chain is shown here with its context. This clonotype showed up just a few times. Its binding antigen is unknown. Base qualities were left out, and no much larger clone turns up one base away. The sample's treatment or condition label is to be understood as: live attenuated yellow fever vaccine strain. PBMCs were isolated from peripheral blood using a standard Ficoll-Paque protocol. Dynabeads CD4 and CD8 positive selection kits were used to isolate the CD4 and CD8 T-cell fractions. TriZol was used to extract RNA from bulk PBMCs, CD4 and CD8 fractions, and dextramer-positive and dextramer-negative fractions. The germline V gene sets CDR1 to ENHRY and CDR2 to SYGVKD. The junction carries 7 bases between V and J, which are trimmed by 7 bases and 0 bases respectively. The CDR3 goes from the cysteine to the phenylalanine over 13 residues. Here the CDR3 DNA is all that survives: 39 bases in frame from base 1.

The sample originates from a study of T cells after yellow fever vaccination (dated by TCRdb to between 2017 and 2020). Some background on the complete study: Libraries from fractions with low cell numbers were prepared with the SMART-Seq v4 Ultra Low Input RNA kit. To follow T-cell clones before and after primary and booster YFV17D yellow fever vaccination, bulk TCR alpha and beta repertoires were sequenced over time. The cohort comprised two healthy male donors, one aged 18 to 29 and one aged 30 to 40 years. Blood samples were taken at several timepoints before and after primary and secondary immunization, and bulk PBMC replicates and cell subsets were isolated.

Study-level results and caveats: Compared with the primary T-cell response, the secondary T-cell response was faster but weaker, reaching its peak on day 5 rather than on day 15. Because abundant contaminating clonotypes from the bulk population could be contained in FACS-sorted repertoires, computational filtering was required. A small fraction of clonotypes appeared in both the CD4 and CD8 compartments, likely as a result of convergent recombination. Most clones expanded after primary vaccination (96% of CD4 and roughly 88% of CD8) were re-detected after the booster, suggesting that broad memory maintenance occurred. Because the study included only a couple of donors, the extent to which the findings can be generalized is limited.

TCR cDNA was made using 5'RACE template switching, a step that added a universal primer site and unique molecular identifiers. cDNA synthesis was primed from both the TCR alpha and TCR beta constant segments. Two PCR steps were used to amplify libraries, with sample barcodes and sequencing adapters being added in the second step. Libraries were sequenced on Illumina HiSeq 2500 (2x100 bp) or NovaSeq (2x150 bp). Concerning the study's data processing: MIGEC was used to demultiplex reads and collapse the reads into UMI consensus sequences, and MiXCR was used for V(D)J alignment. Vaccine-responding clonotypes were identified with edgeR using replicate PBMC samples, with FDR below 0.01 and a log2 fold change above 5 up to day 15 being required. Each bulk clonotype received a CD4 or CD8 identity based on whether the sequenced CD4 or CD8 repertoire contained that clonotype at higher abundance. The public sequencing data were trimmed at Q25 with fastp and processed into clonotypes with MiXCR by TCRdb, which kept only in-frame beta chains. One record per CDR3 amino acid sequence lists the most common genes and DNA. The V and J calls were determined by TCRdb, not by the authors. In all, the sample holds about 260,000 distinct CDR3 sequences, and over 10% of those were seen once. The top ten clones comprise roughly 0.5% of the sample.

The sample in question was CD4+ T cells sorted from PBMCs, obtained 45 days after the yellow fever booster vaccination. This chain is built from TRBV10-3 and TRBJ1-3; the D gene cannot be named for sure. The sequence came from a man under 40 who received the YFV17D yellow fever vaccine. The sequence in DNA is TGTGCCATCACTCCCACCTCTGGAAACACCATATATTTT. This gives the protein CAITPTSGNTIYF.